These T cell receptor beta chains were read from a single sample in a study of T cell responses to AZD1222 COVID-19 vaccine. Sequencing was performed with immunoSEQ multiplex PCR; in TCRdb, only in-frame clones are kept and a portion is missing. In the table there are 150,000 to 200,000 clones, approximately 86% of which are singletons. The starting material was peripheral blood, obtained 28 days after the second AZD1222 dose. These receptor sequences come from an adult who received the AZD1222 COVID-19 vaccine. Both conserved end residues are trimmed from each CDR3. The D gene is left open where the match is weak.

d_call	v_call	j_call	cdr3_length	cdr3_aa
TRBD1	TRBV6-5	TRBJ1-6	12	ASSEGQGLSPLH
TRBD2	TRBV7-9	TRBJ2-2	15	ASSHPGGLRYTGELF
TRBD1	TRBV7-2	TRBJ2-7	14	ASSDPGTGPAYEQY
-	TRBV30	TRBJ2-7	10	ALRGGNYEQY
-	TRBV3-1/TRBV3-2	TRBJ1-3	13	ASSQGRSSGNTIY
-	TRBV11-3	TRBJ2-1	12	ASSLGGAYNEQF
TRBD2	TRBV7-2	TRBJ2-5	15	ASSSPGLAGGLETQY
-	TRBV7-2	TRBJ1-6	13	ASSLARVENSPLH
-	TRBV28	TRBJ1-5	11	ASRPGSNQPQH
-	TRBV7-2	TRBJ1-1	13	ASSFKFGGNTEAF
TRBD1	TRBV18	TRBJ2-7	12	ASSRGQGIHEQY
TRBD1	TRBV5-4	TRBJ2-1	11	ASQDRGGNEQF
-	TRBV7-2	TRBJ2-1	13	ASSLSLGDKGEQF
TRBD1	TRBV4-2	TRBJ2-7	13	ASSQETGAIYEQY
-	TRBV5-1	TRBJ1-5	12	ASSLGGSNQPQH
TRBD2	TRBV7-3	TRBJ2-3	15	ASSLNSGGTSTDTQY
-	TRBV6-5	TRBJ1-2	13	ASSYRKDGNYGYT
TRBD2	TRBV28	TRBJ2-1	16	ASTRGLAYGGRFDEQF
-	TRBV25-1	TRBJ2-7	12	ASSEPGSFYEQY
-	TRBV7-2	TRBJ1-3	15	ASSSTFGGVSGNTIY
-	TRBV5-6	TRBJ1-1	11	ASSFEPNTEAF
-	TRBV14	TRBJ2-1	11	ASSLRGGNEQF
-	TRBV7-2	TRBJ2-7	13	ASSLSGGNRYEQY
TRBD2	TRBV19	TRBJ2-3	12	ASSIGGAHRTQY
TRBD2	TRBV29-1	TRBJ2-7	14	SVEDRASGGVNEQY
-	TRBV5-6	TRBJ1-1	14	ASSLGEGPMNTEAF
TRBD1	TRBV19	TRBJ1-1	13	ASSRAQGMNTEAF
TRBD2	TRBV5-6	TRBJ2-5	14	ASSRPGLAGQETQY
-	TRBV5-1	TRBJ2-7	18	ASSLGGQGFLNPSSYEQY
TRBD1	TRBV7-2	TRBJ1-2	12	ASIPTGLNYGYT
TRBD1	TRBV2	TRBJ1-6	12	ASFRTGVNSPLH
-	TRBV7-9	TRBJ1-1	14	ASSLPGTAGNTEAF
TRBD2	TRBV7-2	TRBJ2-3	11	ATGTSGGYTQY
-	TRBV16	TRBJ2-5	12	ASSQSIQGGPPD
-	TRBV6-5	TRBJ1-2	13	ASSYSPGTGYGYT
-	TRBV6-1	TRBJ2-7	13	ASSEGVGDVDEQY
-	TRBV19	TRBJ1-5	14	ASSITGVSGNQPQH
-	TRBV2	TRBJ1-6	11	ASSNDRPGALH
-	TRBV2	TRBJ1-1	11	ASTISGYTEAF
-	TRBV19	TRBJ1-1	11	ASSTTANTEAF
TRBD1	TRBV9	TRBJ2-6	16	ASSSPRQGGAGANVLT
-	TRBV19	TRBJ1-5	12	ASRGLGNNQPQH
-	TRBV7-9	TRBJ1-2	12	ASSLEGRPIGYT
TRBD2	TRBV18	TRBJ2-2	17	ASSPAPLAGGANTGELF
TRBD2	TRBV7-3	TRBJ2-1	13	ASSRAGGTYNEQF
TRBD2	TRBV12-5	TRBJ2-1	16	ASGSSILAGDSYNEQF
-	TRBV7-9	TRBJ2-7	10	AGSGNSYEQY
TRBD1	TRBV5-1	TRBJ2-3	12	ASSPGQVTDTQY
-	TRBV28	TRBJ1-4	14	ASSAQGGATNEKLF
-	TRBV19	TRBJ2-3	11	ASSRDRADTQY
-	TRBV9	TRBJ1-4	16	ASSPTGGGGASVEKLF
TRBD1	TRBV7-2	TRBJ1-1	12	ASSLGPDRGEAF
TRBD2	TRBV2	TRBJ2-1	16	ASSPTGTSYSSYNEQF
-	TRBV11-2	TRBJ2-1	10	ASSRRSGEQF
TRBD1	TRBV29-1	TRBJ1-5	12	SVLGQGSNQPQH
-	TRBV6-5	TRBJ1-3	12	ASSPLVSGNTIY
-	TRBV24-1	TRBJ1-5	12	ATGTPNEGQPQH
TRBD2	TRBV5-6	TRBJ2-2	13	ASELAGGNTGELF